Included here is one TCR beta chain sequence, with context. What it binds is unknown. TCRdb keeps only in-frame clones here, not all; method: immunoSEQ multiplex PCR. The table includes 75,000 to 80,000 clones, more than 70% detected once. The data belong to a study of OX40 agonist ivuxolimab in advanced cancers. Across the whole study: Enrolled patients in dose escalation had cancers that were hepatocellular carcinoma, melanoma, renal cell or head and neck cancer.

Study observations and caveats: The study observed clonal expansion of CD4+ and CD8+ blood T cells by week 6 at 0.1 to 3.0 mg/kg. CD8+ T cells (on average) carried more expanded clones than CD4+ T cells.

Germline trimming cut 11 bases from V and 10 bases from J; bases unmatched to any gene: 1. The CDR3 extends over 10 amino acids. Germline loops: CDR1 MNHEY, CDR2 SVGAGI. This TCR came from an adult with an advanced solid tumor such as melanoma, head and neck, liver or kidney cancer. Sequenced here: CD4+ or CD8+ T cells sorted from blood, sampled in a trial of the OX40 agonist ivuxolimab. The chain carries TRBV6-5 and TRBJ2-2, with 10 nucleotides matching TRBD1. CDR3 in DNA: TGTGCCGGACAGGGGGAGGAGCTGTTTTTT. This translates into CAGQGEELFF.